This record concerns one T cell receptor (beta chain) sequence. Its specificity is not known. The data originate from a study of cytomegalovirus exposure and HLA in healthy donors. General observations from the study: TCR beta chains associated with HLA were, in a later analysis, more clonally expanded than equally common others.

Germline V gene data show CDR1 as MNHEY and CDR2 as SMNVEV (reference sequence). Unmatched junction bases numbered 8, after V lost 5 bases and J lost 1 base. This CDR3 has 16 residues. The study ran its PCR with 60 Vbeta and 13 Jbeta primers. Some clones are missing from TCRdb's copy, which holds only in-frame ones; the method was immunoSEQ multiplex PCR. The table has under 150,000 clones, 70% to 85% seen once; the top ten hold nearly 2.5%. Sequencing used PBMCs. This TCR was sampled from a woman aged 18-29 years in good health and CMV-seronegative. The chain joins TRBV27 to TRBJ2-3, with 8 bases lining up with TRBD2. The CDR3 DNA sequence: TGTGCCAGCAGTCCGATCGGAGCGGGAGGCACAGATACGCAGTATTTT. This translates into CASSPIGAGGTDTQYF.